A selection of T cell receptor beta chains follows, all from one sample in a study of blood T cell repertoires in COVID-19. The method was immunoSEQ multiplex PCR; TCRdb's version includes in-frame clones alone and lacks a portion of them. The sample contains 200,000 or so clones, about 85% of which appear only once. Sequencing was carried out using PBMCs or T cells enriched from blood (not recorded which). These receptors all come from a man aged 25-45 years who had recovered from COVID-19. CDR3s include the opening cysteine and the closing phenylalanine or tryptophan. D genes are given only for firm matches.

TRBJ1-1	-	TRBV9	CASSVAAGVDTEAFF	TGTGCCAGCAGCGTAGCTGCAGGGGTTGACACTGAAGCTTTCTTT
TRBJ1-2	-	TRBV7-2	CASSFDTGTRGYTF	TGTGCCAGCAGCTTTGATACAGGTACTCGTGGCTACACCTTC
TRBJ2-7	TRBD1	TRBV19	CATSGTGAYEQYF	TGTGCTACTTCGGGGACAGGAGCCTACGAGCAGTACTTC
TRBJ1-2	TRBD1	TRBV6-1	CASSEAVGGGFSYGYTF	TGTGCCAGCAGTGAAGCCGTAGGGGGCGGTTTCAGCTATGGCTACACCTTC
TRBJ1-2	-	TRBV6-5	CASSPTTGDFGYTF	TGTGCCAGCAGCCCCACCACGGGGGATTTTGGCTACACCTTC
TRBJ2-7	-	TRBV6-5	CASTLGGTYEQYF	TGTGCCTCAACTTTGGGCGGGACCTACGAGCAGTACTTC
TRBJ1-5	TRBD1	TRBV24-1	CATSTGAGQPQHF	TGTGCCACCAGTACAGGGGCGGGCCAGCCCCAGCATTTT
TRBJ2-3	TRBD2	TRBV5-1	CASSSGLAGTSTDTQYF	TGCGCCAGCAGCTCGGGACTAGCGGGGACTAGCACAGATACGCAGTATTTT
TRBJ1-3	-	TRBV3-1/TRBV3-2	CASSQDWRNTIYF	TGTGCCAGCAGCCAAGACTGGCGAAACACCATATATTTT
TRBJ1-1	-	TRBV25-1	CASSESNGEAFF	TGTGCCAGCAGTGAATCTAACGGGGAAGCTTTCTTT